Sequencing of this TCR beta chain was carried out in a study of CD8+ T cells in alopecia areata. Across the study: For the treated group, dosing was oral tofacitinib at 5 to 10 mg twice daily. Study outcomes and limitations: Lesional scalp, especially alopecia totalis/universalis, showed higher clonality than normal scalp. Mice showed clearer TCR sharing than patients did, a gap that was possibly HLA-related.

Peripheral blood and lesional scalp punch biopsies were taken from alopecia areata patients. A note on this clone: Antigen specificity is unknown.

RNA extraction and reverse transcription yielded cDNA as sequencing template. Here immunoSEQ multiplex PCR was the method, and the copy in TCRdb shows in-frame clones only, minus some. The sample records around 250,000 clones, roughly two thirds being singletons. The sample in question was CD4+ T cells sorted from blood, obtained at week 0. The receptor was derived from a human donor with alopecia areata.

The CDR3 nucleotides are TGTGCCAGCAGCTTAGGCCATGGGACAGGGCTCAACAATGAGCAGTTCTTC. The encoded protein is CASSLGHGTGLNNEQFF. The chain employs TRBV13 and TRBJ2-1; 9 bases map to TRBD1. The germline CDR1 and CDR2 sequences are PRHDT and FYEKMQ (reference sequence). V lost 0 bases to trimming and J lost 5 bases; unmatched junction nucleotides: 8. This CDR3 is built from 17 residues.